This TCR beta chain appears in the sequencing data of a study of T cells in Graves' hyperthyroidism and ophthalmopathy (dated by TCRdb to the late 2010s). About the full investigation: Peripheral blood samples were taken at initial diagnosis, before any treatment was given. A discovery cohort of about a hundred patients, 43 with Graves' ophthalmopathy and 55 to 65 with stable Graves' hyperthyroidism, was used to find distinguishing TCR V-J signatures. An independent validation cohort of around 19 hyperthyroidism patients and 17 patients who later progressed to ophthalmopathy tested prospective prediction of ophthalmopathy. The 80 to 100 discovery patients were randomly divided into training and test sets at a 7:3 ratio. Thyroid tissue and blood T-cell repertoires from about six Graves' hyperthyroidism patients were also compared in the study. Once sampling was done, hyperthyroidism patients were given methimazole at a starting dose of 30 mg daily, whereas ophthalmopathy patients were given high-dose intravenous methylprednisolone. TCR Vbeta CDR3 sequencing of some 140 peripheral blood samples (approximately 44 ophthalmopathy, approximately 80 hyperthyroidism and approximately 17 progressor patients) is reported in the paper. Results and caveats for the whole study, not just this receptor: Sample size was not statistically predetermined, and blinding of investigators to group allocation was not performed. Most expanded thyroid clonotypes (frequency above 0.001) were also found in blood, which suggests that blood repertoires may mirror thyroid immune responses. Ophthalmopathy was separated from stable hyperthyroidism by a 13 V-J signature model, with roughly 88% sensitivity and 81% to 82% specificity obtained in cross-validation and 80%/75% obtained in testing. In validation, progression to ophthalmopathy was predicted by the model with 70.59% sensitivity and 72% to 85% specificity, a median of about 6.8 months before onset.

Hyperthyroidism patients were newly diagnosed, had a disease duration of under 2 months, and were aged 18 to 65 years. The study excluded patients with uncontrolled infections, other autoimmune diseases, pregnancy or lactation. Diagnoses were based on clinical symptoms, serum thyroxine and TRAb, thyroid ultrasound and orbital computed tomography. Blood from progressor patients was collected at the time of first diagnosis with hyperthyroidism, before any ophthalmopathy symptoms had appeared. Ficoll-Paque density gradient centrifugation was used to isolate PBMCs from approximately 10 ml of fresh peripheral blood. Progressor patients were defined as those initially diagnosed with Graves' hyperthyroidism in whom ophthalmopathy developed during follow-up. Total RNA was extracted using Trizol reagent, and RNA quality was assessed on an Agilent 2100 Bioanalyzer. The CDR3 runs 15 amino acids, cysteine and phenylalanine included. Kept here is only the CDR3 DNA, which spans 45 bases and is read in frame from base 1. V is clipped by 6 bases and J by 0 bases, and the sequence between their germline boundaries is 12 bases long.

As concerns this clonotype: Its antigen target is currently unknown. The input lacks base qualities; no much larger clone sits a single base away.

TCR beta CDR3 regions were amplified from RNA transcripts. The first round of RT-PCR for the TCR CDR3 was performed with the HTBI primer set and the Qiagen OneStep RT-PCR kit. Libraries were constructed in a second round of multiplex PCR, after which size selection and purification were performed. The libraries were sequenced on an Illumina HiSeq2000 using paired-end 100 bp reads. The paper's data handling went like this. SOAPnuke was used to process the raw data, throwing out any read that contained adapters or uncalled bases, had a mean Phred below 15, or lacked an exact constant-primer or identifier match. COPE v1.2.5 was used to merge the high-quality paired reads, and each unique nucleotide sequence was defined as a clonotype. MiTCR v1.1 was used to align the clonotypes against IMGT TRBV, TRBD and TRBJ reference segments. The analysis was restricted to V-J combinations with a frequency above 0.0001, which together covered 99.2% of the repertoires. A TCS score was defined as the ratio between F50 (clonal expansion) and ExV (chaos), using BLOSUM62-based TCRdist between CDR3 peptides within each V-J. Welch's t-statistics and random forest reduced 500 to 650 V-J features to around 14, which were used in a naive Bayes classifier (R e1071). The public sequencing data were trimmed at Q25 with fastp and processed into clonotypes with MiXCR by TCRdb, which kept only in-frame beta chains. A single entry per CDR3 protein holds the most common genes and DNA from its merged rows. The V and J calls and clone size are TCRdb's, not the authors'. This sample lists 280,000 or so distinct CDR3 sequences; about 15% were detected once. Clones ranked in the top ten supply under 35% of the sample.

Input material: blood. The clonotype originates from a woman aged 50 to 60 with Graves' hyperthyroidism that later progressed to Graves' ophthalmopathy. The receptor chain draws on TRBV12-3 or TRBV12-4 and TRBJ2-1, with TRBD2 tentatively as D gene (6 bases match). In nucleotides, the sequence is TGTGCCAGCAGGAAGCGGGTGAGCTCCTACAATGAGCAGTTCTTC. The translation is CASRKRVSSYNEQFF.